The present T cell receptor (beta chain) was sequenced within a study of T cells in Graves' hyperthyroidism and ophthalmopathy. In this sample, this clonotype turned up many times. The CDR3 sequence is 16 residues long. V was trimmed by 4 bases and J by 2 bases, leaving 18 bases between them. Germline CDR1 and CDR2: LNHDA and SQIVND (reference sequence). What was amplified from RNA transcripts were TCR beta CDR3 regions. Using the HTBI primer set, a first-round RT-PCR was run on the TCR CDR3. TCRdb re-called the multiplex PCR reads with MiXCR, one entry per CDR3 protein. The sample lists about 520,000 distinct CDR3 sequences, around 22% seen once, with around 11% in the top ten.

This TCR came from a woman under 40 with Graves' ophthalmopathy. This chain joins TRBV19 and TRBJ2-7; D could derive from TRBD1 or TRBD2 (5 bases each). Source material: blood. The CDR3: CASSNFHRDQTYEQYF. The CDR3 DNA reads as TGTGCCAGTAGTAACTTTCACCGGGACCAAACCTACGAGCAGTACTTC. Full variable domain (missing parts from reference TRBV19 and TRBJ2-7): DGGITQSPKYLFRKEGQNVTLSCEQNLNHDAMYWYRQDPGQGLRLIYYSQIVNDFQKGDIAEGYSVSREKKESFPLTVTSAQKNPTAFYLCASSNFHRDQTYEQYFGPGTRLTVT.